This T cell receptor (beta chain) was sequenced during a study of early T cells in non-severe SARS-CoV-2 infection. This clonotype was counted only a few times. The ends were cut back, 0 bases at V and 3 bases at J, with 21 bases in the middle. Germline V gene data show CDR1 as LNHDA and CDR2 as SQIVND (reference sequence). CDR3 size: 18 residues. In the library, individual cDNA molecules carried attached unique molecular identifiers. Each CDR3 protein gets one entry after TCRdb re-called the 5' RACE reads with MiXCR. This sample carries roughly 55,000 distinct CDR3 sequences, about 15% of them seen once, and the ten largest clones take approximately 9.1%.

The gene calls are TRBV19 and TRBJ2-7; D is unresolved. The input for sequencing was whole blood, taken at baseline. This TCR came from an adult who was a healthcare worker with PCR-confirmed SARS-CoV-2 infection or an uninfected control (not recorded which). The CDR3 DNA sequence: TGTGCCAGTAGTATAGATCTATTCAGGCCCGGTGTCTACTACGAGCAGTACTTC. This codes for CASSIDLFRPGVYYEQYF.